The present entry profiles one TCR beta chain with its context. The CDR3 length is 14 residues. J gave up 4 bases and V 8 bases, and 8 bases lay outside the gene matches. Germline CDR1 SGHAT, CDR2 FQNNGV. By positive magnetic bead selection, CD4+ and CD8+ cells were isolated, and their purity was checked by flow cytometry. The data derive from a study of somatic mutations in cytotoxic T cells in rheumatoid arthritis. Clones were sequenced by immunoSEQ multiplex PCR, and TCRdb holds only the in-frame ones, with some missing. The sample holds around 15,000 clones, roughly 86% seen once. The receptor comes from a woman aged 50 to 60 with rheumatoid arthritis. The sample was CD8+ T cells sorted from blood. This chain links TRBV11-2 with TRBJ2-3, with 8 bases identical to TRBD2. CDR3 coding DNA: TGTGCCAGCTTCCCGGGAGGGCTGGCAGATACGCAGTATTTT. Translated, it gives CASFPGGLADTQYF.